This TCR beta chain comes out of a study of cytomegalovirus exposure and HLA in healthy donors. Of note for this clone: The antigen remains undetermined.

General study points: Most TCRs appeared rarely, but some public TCRs recurred in many donors. In a later analysis, TCR beta V- and J-gene trimming showed a link to a missense DCLRE1C variant. CMV serostatus was the only immune exposure information that was available.

It was with 60 Vbeta and 13 Jbeta primers that the PCR ran. Using immunoSEQ multiplex PCR, the repertoire was profiled, and TCRdb retains in-frame clones only, with some absent. The sample yields some 140,000 clones, 75% to 85% seen once. With 3 bases removed from V and 0 bases from J, the gap between germline ends came to 15 bases. The CDR3 has 16 amino acids. Germline CDR1 KGHSH, CDR2 LQKENI. This TCR was recovered from a woman in her 50s in good health and CMV-seropositive. The sample comprised PBMCs. The V and J genes are TRBV18 and TRBJ2-7; perhaps TRBD1 as D (5 bases). In DNA form, the CDR3 reads TGTGCCAGCTCACCTGAATCAGGGCGGCCCTCCTACGAGCAGTACTTC. This translates into CASSPESGRPSYEQYF.